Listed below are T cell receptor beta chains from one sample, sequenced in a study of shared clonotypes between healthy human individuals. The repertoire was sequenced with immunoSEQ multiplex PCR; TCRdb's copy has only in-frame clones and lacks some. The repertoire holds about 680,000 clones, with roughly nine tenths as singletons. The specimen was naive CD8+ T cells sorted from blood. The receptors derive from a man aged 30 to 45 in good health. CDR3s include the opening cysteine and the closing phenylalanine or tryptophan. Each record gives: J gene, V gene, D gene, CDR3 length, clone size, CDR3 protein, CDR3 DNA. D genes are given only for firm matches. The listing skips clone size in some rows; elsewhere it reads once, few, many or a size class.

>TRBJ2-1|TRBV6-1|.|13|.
CAEGDKWLNEQFF
TGTGCCGAAGGGGACAAATGGCTCAATGAGCAGTTCTTC
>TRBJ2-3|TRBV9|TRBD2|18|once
CASSVATAGGPITDTQYF
TGTGCCAGCAGCGTAGCTACGGCGGGAGGGCCAATCACAGATACGCAGTATTTT
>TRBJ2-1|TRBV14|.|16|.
CASSQAVQGTYNEQFF
TGTGCCAGCAGCCAAGCGGTTCAGGGTACCTACAATGAGCAGTTCTTC
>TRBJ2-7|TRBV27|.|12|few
CASSPTGYEQYF
TGTGCCAGCAGTCCCACCGGGTACGAGCAGTACTTC
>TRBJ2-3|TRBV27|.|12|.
CASADGTDTQYF
TGTGCCAGCGCAGATGGCACAGATACGCAGTATTTT
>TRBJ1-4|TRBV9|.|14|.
CASGAAGDNEKLFF
TGTGCCAGCGGGGCTGCAGGGGATAATGAAAAACTGTTTTTT
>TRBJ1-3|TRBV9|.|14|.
CASSVIGSGNTIYF
TGTGCCAGCAGCGTCATCGGGTCTGGAAACACCATATATTTT
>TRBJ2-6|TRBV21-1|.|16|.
CASSIGQGPGANVLTF
TGTGCCAGCAGCATAGGGCAGGGGCCTGGGGCCAACGTCCTGACTTTC
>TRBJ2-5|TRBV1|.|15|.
CTSPRMWPYQETQYF
TGCACCAGCCCCAGGATGTGGCCGTACCAAGAGACCCAGTACTTC
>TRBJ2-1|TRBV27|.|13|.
CASSLGPLNEQFF
TGTGCCAGCAGTTTGGGCCCGTTGAATGAGCAGTTCTTC
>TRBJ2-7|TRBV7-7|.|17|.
CASSSGDAVYNSYEQYF
TGTGCTAGCAGCTCCGGTGATGCGGTCTATAACTCCTACGAGCAGTACTTC
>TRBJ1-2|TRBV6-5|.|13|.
CASSYNSQSGYTF
TGTGCCAGCAGTTACAACAGCCAAAGCGGCTACACCTTC
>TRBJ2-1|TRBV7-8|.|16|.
CASRVTWLASDNEQFF
TGTGCCAGCAGGGTAACGTGGCTAGCATCTGACAATGAGCAGTTCTTC
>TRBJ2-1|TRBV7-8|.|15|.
CASNHRSREDNEQFF
TGTGCCAGCAACCACAGATCGCGGGAAGACAATGAGCAGTTCTTC
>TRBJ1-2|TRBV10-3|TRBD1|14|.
CAISTPGGLNGYTF
TGTGCCATCAGTACGCCAGGGGGATTAAATGGCTACACCTTC
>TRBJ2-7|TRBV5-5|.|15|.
CASTKTLGTAYEQYF
TGTGCCAGCACCAAGACCCTGGGAACCGCCTACGAGCAGTACTTC
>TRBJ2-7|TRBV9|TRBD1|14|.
CASSVEGQGYEQYF
TGTGCCAGCAGCGTAGAGGGACAGGGCTACGAGCAGTACTTC
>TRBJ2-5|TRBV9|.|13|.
CASSPPLQETQYF
TGTGCCAGCAGCCCTCCCCTCCAAGAGACCCAGTACTTC
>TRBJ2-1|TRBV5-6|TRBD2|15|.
CASSTRLAGRGEQFF
TGTGCCAGCAGCACCCGACTAGCGGGCCGGGGCGAGCAGTTCTTC
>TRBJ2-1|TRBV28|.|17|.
CASSPTGAGGGTDEQFF
TGTGCCAGCAGTCCCACAGGGGCAGGGGGAGGGACGGATGAGCAGTTCTTC
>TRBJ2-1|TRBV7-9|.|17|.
CASSSPLARFNNNEQFF
TGTGCCAGCAGCTCCCCCCTAGCTCGGTTCAACAACAATGAGCAGTTCTTC
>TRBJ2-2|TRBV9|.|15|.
CASSHFLTNTGELFF
TGTGCCAGCAGCCATTTCCTTACGAACACCGGGGAGCTGTTTTTT
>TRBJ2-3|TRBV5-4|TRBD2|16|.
CASSLGEGLDSDTQYF
TGTGCCAGCAGCTTGGGCGAGGGACTAGACTCAGATACGCAGTATTTT